The subject of this entry is one TCR beta chain. Trimming took off 4 bases at V and 8 bases at J, with 17 bases between the two ends. The CDR3 is made up of 14 amino acids. The germline gives CDR1 LGHDT, CDR2 YNNKEL (reference sequence). These data belong to a study of blood T cell repertoires in COVID-19. The authors' processing: It was from reference gene primer amplification that nucleated cell counts were estimated. Only in-frame clones appear in the TCRdb table, and some are missing; sequencing was by immunoSEQ multiplex PCR. For V, J and clone size, that table is used; D and trimming come from the DNA. The repertoire has 200,000 to 250,000 clones, roughly 88% of them found once; the top ten carry around 1.4%.

Material: peripheral blood. The clonotype originates from a young man with active or convalescent COVID-19. The chain uses TRBV3-1 (or the pseudogene TRBV3-2) and TRBJ1-2; D uncertain. The CDR3 DNA reads TGTGCCAGCAGCCCCAGCCGGCGGGGTGGCGGCTACACCTTC. This translates into CASSPSRRGGGYTF.